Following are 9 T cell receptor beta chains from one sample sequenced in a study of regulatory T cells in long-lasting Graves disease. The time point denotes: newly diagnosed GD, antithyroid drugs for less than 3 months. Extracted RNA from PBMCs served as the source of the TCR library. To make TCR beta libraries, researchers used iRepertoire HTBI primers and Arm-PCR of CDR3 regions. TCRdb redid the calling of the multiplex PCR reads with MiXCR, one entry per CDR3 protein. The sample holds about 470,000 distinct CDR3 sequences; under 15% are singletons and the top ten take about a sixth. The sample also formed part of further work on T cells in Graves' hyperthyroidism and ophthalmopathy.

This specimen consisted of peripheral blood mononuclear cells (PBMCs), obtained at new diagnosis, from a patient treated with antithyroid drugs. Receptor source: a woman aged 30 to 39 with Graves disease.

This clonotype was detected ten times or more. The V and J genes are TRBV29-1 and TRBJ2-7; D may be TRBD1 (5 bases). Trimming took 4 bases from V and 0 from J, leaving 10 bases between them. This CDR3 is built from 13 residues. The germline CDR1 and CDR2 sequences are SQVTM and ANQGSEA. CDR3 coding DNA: TGCAGCGTTGGTCAGGGCAACTCCTACGAGCAGTACTTC. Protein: CSVGQGNSYEQYF.

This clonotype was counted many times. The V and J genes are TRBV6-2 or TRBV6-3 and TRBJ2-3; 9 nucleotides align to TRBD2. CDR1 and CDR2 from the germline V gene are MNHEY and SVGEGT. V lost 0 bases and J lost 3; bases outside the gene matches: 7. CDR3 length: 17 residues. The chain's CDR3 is CASSYSSLAGRTDTQYF. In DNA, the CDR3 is TGTGCCAGCAGTTACTCAAGCCTAGCGGGACGTACAGATACGCAGTATTTT.

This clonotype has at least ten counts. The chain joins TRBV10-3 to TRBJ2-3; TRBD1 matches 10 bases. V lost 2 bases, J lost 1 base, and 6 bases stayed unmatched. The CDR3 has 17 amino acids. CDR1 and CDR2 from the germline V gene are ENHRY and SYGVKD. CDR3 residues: CAISEARTGGGTDTQYF. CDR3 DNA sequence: TGTGCCATCAGTGAGGCTCGGACAGGGGGAGGCACAGATACGCAGTATTTT.

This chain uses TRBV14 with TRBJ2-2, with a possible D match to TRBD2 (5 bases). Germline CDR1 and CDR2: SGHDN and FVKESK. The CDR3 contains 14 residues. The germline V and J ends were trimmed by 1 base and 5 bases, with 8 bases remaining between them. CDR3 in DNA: TGTGCCAGCAGCCAAGCGCGGGTTACCGGGGAGCTGTTTTTT. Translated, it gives CASSQARVTGELFF.

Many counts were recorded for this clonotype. The CDR3 DNA is TGTGCCACCGGGCGGGCCCAGGGGAGTACCGGGGAGCTGTTTTTT. Its translation is CATGRAQGSTGELFF. The chain uses TRBV24-1 and TRBJ2-2; D is perhaps TRBD1 (6 bases). V lost 9 bases to trimming and J lost 5 bases, with 18 bases between them. CDR1 and CDR2 from the germline V gene are KGHDR and SFDVKD. The CDR3 has 15 amino acids.

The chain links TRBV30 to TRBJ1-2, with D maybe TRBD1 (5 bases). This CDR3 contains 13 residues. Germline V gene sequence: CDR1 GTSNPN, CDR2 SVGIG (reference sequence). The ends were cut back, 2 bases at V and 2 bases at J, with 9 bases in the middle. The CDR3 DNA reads TGTGCCTGGAGTACGACAGTGAACTATGGCTACACCTTC. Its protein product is CAWSTTVNYGYTF.

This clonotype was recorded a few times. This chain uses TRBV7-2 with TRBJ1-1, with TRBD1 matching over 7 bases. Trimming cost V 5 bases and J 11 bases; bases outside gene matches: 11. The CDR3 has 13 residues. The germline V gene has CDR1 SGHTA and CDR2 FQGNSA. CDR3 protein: CASSPQGTLFAFF. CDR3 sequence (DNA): TGTGCCAGCAGCCCACAGGGGACCCTGTTCGCTTTCTTT.

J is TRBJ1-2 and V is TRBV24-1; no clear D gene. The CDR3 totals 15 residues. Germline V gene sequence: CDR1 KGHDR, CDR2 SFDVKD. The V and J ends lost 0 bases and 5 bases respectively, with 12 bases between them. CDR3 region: CATSDLYTGPYGYTF. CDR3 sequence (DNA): TGTGCCACCAGTGATTTGTACACGGGTCCGTATGGCTACACCTTC.

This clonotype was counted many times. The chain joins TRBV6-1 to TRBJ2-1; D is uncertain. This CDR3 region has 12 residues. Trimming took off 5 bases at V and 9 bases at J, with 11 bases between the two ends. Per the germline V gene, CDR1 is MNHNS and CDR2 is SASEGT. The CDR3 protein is CASSNLVGEQFF. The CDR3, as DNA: TGTGCCAGCAGTAACCTAGTGGGTGAGCAGTTCTTC.